This T cell receptor beta chain comes out of a study of blood T cell repertoires in COVID-19. There are 15 residues in the CDR3. Germline V gene sequence: CDR1 MNHEY, CDR2 SVGEGT. V lost 0 bases and J lost 1, with 6 bases in between. As originally analysed: Estimation of nucleated cell counts was performed using reference gene primer amplification. TCRdb's table, derived via immunoSEQ multiplex PCR, lists solely in-frame clones and lacks some. Clone size and the V and J calls come from that table; the DNA yielded D and trimming. The sample has some 150,000 clones, about four fifths seen once. The chain is built from TRBV6-2 or TRBV6-3 and TRBJ2-2; a weak D match, TRBD2 (6 bases). The sequence came from a woman aged 70-85 years with acute or convalescent COVID-19. The sample comprised peripheral blood. The CDR3 sequence: CASSYSGGNTGELFF. In DNA form, the CDR3 reads TGTGCCAGCAGTTACTCCGGGGGGAACACCGGGGAGCTGTTTTTT.